What follows is one T cell receptor beta chain and its context. The sample comes from a study of blood T cell repertoires in COVID-19. Study-wide context: Both acute and convalescent COVID-19 samples were obtained from the United States, Italy and Spain. In each case, the material was cDNA or gDNA derived from T cells, B-cell-depleted T cells, or PBMCs.

In the original workflow: Estimates of nucleated cell counts were drawn from the amplification of reference gene primers. Produced via immunoSEQ multiplex PCR; TCRdb's table is partial and in-frame only. V, J and clone size are those of that table, while D and trimming were read from the DNA. This sample carries around 98,000 clones, 70% to 90% of them seen once, and the ten largest clones take around 4.5%. Per the germline V gene, CDR1 is SQVTM and CDR2 is ANQGSEA. Trimming left V 5 bases short and J 4 bases short, with 5 bases between. This CDR3 is built from 11 residues. The source is a man in his 70s with acute or convalescent COVID-19. The chain carries TRBV29-1 and TRBJ2-2; D unresolved. Specimen: peripheral blood. CDR3: CSVTSTGELFF. The CDR3 bases are TGCAGCGTTACAAGCACCGGGGAGCTGTTTTTT.